In this sample, the clone carrying this TCR delta chain turned up a few times. With a much larger clone just one base away, this may be a read error. TCRdb applied CATT to the reads for clone calling. The profile shows more than 9,000 delta-chain clones, more than 20% of them singletons. The sample is drawn from a study of gamma-delta chains in newborns, infants, children. Whole-study context: Microbial exposure reportedly drives polyclonal innate γδ T cell expansion after birth.

V was trimmed by 0 bases and J by 4 bases, leaving 17 bases between them. There are 16 residues in the CDR3. Germline assignment: CDR1 GEAIGNYY and CDR2 EKD. This clonotype was obtained from a child who was a newborn, infant or young child, either healthy, febrile or measles-vaccinated (not recorded which). The V and J genes are TRDV2 and TRDJ1, with a weak D call TRDD3 (5 bases). Input material: blood. CDR3 DNA: TGTGCCTGTGACACCGCGGCGGGGGCCAAGGGCGATAAACTCATCTTT. This gives the protein CACDTAAGAKGDKLIF.